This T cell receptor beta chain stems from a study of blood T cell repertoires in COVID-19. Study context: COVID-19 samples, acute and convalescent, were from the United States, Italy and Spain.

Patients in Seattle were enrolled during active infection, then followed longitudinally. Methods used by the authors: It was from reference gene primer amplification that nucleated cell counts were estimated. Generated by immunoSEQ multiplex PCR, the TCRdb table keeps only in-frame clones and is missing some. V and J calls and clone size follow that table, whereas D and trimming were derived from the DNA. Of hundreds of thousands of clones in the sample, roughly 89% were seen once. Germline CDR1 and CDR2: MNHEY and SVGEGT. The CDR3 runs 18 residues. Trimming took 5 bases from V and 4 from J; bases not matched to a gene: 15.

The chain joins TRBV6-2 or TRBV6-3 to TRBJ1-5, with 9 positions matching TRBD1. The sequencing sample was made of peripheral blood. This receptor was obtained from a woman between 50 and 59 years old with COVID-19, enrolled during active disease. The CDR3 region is CASSKRQGDDFWNQPQHF. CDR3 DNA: TGTGCCAGCAGTAAAAGACAGGGGGACGATTTTTGGAATCAGCCCCAGCATTTT.